This TCR beta chain was profiled in a study of control samples from healthy donors and cancer patients. Assay used: immunoSEQ multiplex PCR; TCRdb lists only in-frame clones, some missing. The data contain tens of thousands of clones, roughly nine tenths of them seen just once; the ten biggest clones take up 1.7%. The germline gives CDR1 SGHKS, CDR2 YYEKEE (reference sequence). The CDR3 length is 17 residues. Trimming cost V 0 bases and J 4 bases; bases outside gene matches: 11. The sample taken for sequencing was PBMCs. The receptor was isolated from a man aged 35 to 55 with colorectal cancer. V is TRBV5-5 and J is TRBJ2-5; 8 bases align to TRBD2. CDR3 loop: CASSLAGTRGLVETQYF. The CDR3 nucleotides read TGTGCCAGCAGCTTGGCCGGGACTAGAGGGTTGGTAGAGACCCAGTACTTC.